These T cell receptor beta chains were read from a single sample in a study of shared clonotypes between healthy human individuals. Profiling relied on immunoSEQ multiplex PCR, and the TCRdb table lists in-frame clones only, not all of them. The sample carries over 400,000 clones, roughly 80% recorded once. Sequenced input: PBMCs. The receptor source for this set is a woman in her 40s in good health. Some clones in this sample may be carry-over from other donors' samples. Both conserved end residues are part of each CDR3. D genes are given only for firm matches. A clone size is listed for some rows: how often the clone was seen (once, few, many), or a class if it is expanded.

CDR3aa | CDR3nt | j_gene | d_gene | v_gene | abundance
CASSPRFGDTVMNEQYF | TGTGCCAGCTCACCTCGATTTGGGGACACCGTAATGAACGAGCAGTACTTC | TRBJ2-7 | - | TRBV18 | -
CASSQVTGQNFSPLHF | TGTGCCAGCAGCCAAGTGACGGGACAGAACTTTTCACCCCTCCACTTT | TRBJ1-6 | TRBD1 | TRBV4-2 | -
CASRDRGASTDTQYF | TGCGCCAGCCGGGACAGGGGTGCTAGCACAGATACGCAGTATTTT | TRBJ2-3 | TRBD1 | TRBV10-1 | -
CASSYRYSSYEQYF | TGTGCCAGCAGTTACCGGTATAGCTCCTACGAGCAGTACTTC | TRBJ2-7 | - | TRBV6-5 | -
CASSLVVGQDYEQYF | TGTGCCAGCAGCTTAGTTGTGGGACAGGACTACGAGCAGTACTTC | TRBJ2-7 | TRBD1 | TRBV7-2 | -
CAWNTGTRFRPQHF | TGTGCCTGGAATACAGGGACCCGGTTTCGGCCCCAGCATTTT | TRBJ1-5 | - | TRBV30 | few
CASSEIGLASNEQFF | TGTGCCAGCAGTGAAATAGGCCTAGCGAGCAATGAGCAGTTCTTC | TRBJ2-1 | - | TRBV6-1 | -
CASSQDREETQYF | TGCGCCAGCAGCCAGGACAGGGAGGAGACCCAGTACTTC | TRBJ2-5 | TRBD1 | TRBV4-3 | -
CASSPSGSRPYEQYF | TGTGCCAGTAGCCCCAGCGGGAGCAGGCCCTACGAGCAGTACTTC | TRBJ2-7 | TRBD2 | TRBV19 | -
CASSLASSSYEQYF | TGCGCCAGCAGCTTGGCTAGCAGCTCCTACGAGCAGTACTTC | TRBJ2-7 | - | TRBV5-1 | -
CAGTGNSYEQYF | TGTGCCGGAACAGGGAATTCCTACGAGCAGTACTTC | TRBJ2-7 | - | TRBV30 | many
CATYRDRPHGQYF | TGTGCCACCTATCGGGACAGGCCGCACGGGCAGTACTTC | TRBJ2-7 | TRBD1 | TRBV28 | once
CASSLWTSGEQFF | TGCGCCAGCAGTCTGTGGACTAGCGGGGAGCAGTTCTTC | TRBJ2-1 | TRBD2 | TRBV23-1 | many
CASSIGEGSNQPQHF | TGTGCCAGTAGTATAGGGGAGGGTAGCAATCAGCCCCAGCATTTT | TRBJ1-5 | - | TRBV19 | -
CASSFKLAGGADTQYF | TGCGCCAGCAGCTTTAAGCTAGCGGGAGGCGCAGATACGCAGTATTTT | TRBJ2-3 | TRBD2 | TRBV5-1 | few
CASSLQGKVTEAFF | TGTGCCAGCAGTTTACAGGGGAAAGTAACTGAAGCTTTCTTT | TRBJ1-1 | TRBD1 | TRBV6-6 | -
CASLLSRGNQPQHF | TGTGCCAGCCTACTCAGCAGAGGCAATCAGCCCCAGCATTTT | TRBJ1-5 | - | TRBV2 | -
CASFNSGYNEQFF | TGTGCCAGCTTCAACAGTGGGTACAATGAGCAGTTCTTC | TRBJ2-1 | - | TRBV6-6 | -
CASSQGRYNEQFF | TGTGCCAGCAGCCAGGGGCGTTACAATGAGCAGTTCTTC | TRBJ2-1 | - | TRBV7-8 | many
CASSEGTSGEPYNEQFF | TGTGCCAGCAGTGAGGGGACTAGCGGGGAGCCCTACAATGAGCAGTTCTTC | TRBJ2-1 | TRBD2 | TRBV6-4 | -
CASSAAGSGNTIYF | TGTGCCAGCAGCGCCGCAGGCTCTGGAAACACCATATATTTT | TRBJ1-3 | - | TRBV9 | -
CASSFLRYPPYEQYF | TGTGCCAGCAGCTTCCTCCGCTACCCACCCTACGAGCAGTACTTC | TRBJ2-7 | - | TRBV7-8 | -
CAWTREGLHGYTF | TGCGCCTGGACCCGAGAGGGCCTCCATGGCTACACCTTC | TRBJ1-2 | - | TRBV30 | -
CASSQEGSGSTDTQYF | TGTGCCAGCAGCCAAGAGGGCAGCGGGAGCACAGATACGCAGTATTTT | TRBJ2-3 | - | TRBV4-2 | few
CASSPDRGSGELFF | TGTGCCAGCAGTCCTGACAGGGGGAGCGGGGAGCTGTTTTTT | TRBJ2-2 | TRBD1 | TRBV28 | -
CASSLAPTPPDEQYF | TGTGCCAGCAGCTTAGCGCCCACCCCTCCGGACGAGCAGTACTTC | TRBJ2-7 | - | TRBV7-6 | many
CASTPGHRQETQYF | TGTGCCAGCACCCCGGGACACCGCCAAGAGACCCAGTACTTC | TRBJ2-5 | - | TRBV2 | -
CASSSPRDRGLNEQFF | TGTGCCAGCAGTTCCCCTCGGGACAGGGGGCTCAATGAGCAGTTCTTC | TRBJ2-1 | TRBD1 | TRBV6-5 | -
CASSMVTGVGDEQFF | TGTGCCAGTAGTATGGTAACGGGAGTGGGGGATGAGCAGTTCTTC | TRBJ2-1 | - | TRBV19 | -
CASSRKTGGTGELFF | TGTGCCAGCAGCCGAAAAACGGGAGGAACCGGGGAGCTGTTTTTT | TRBJ2-2 | - | TRBV21-1 | -
CASSELGGAGSKAYEQYF | TGCGCCAGCAGTGAGTTGGGAGGGGCGGGATCAAAAGCCTACGAGCAGTACTTC | TRBJ2-7 | TRBD2 | TRBV10-2 | -
CASSPRRVRGSYNEQFF | TGTGCCAGCAGCCCCCGGAGGGTGAGGGGGTCCTACAATGAGCAGTTCTTC | TRBJ2-1 | - | TRBV7-9 | -
CASSLGPAGGRTGANVLTF | TGTGCCAGCAGCTTAGGTCCGGCTGGGGGAAGGACTGGGGCCAACGTCCTGACTTTC | TRBJ2-6 | - | TRBV7-3 | few
CASSTLAGLNEQFF | TGTGCCAGCAGCACGCTAGCGGGACTCAATGAGCAGTTCTTC | TRBJ2-1 | TRBD2 | TRBV28 | -
CASSLGGTRGKTELFF | TGTGCCAGCAGTTTGGGGGGGACTAGGGGAAAGACGGAGCTGTTTTTT | TRBJ2-2 | TRBD2 | TRBV27 | once
CASSFGLAGGETQYF | TGTGCCAGCAGTTTTGGCCTAGCGGGAGGAGAGACCCAGTACTTC | TRBJ2-5 | TRBD2 | TRBV28 | -
CASIFDSNTEAFF | TGTGCCAGCATCTTCGACAGTAACACTGAAGCTTTCTTT | TRBJ1-1 | - | TRBV2 | once
CASKGDTDTQYF | TGTGCCAGCAAGGGGGACACAGATACGCAGTATTTT | TRBJ2-3 | - | TRBV28 | -
CATPRGAVKNIQYF | TGTGCCACTCCCCGGGGGGCTGTTAAAAACATTCAGTACTTC | TRBJ2-4 | - | TRBV27 | few
CASSPTGQGSTEAFF | TGTGCCAGCTCACCAACGGGACAGGGGAGCACTGAAGCTTTCTTT | TRBJ1-1 | TRBD1 | TRBV18 | few
CASSHYTSGRYYNEQFF | TGTGCCAGCAGCCATTATACTAGCGGGAGGTACTACAATGAGCAGTTCTTC | TRBJ2-1 | TRBD2 | TRBV14 | -
CASSPNRGLVEQYF | TGTGCCAGCAGCCCAAACAGGGGGCTGGTCGAGCAGTACTTC | TRBJ2-7 | TRBD1 | TRBV5-4 | many
CASSTNRGGWIGAYGYTF | TGTGCCAGCAGCACCAACAGGGGTGGGTGGATCGGCGCCTATGGCTACACCTTC | TRBJ1-2 | TRBD1 | TRBV7-2 | few
CASSPDWATDTQYF | TGTGCCAGCAGCCCAGACTGGGCCACAGATACGCAGTATTTT | TRBJ2-3 | - | TRBV11-2 | -
CASSEGVGGIWGYEQYF | TGTGCCAGCAGTGAAGGGGTGGGAGGGATTTGGGGCTACGAGCAGTACTTC | TRBJ2-7 | TRBD2 | TRBV6-1 | -
CASSLGREQFF | TGTGCCAGCAGCTTAGGGAGGGAGCAGTTCTTC | TRBJ2-1 | - | TRBV11-2 | -
CASSLTGNTEAFF | TGTGCCAGTAGTCTTACAGGGAACACTGAAGCTTTCTTT | TRBJ1-1 | - | TRBV19 | -
CASSLQRRNEQFF | TGTGCCAGCAGCTTACAAAGGCGAAATGAGCAGTTCTTC | TRBJ2-1 | - | TRBV7-9 | -
CASRVGRDYEQYF | TGTGCCAGCAGGGTGGGCAGGGACTACGAGCAGTACTTC | TRBJ2-7 | - | TRBV2 | few
CASSPGVRGTEAFF | TGTGCCAGCTCACCAGGGGTCAGGGGGACTGAAGCTTTCTTT | TRBJ1-1 | TRBD1 | TRBV18 | once
CASRGVGLAGEAKNIQYF | TGTGCCAGTAGGGGAGTGGGACTAGCGGGAGAAGCCAAAAACATTCAGTACTTC | TRBJ2-4 | TRBD2 | TRBV19 | -
CASSSDGGNTEAFF | TGCGCCAGCAGCTCCGACGGGGGGAACACTGAAGCTTTCTTT | TRBJ1-1 | - | TRBV5-1 | -
CASASGLADNEQFF | TGTGCTAGTGCCTCGGGACTAGCAGACAATGAGCAGTTCTTC | TRBJ2-1 | TRBD2 | TRBV12-5 | once
CASTLESLGEDTQYF | TGTGCCAGCACCCTCGAATCACTCGGGGAAGATACGCAGTATTTT | TRBJ2-3 | - | TRBV7-8 | -
CASRTRDGEEKLFF | TGTGCCAGCAGAACCAGGGACGGTGAAGAAAAACTGTTTTTT | TRBJ1-4 | - | TRBV28 | -